Below are 15 T cell receptor beta chains sequenced from a single sample in a study of long-term antiretroviral therapy in people with HIV. At survey level, the immunoSEQ assay was run in its v3.0 version. Produced via immunoSEQ multiplex PCR; TCRdb's table is partial and in-frame only. The sample contains about 30,000 clones, approximately 93% of which appear only once. The sequences come from unsorted PBMCs, collected 6.2 years after starting antiretroviral therapy. All receptors derive from a man aged 40-49 years with HIV.

This clone appeared once. The V call is TRBV7-9, the J call TRBJ2-1; 8 nucleotides match TRBD2. This CDR3 spans 16 amino acids. Germline V CDR1 and CDR2: SEHNR, FQNEAQ (reference sequence). After removal of 2 bases from V and 4 bases from J, the junction contained 7 bases not matched to a gene. CDR3 protein: CASSLIAGPAYNEQFF. In nucleotides, the CDR3 is TGTGCCAGCAGCTTAATAGCGGGGCCCGCTTACAATGAGCAGTTCTTC.

In this sample, this clone turned up once. CDR3 DNA sequence: TGTGCCAGCAGCTCCGAGTTGAACACTGAAGCTTTCTTT. This encodes CASSSELNTEAFF. The chain combines TRBV7-7 with TRBJ1-1; D is unclear. V was clipped by 4 bases and J by 0 bases, with 6 bases between them. The CDR3 consists of 13 residues. CDR1 and CDR2 from the germline V gene are SSHAT and FNYEAQ (reference sequence).

This rearrangement joins TRBV5-1 to TRBJ1-3, with 7 bases lining up with TRBD1. The V gene end was trimmed by 7 bases and the J gene end by 4 bases; junction bases not matched to a gene: 5. This CDR3 spans 13 amino acids. Germline assignment: CDR1 SGHRS and CDR2 YFSETQ. The CDR3 sequence: CASRTGQGNTIYF. In DNA, the CDR3 is TGCGCCAGCCGGACAGGACAGGGAAACACCATATATTTT.

The chain couples TRBV29-1 to TRBJ1-3; D is possibly TRBD1 (5 bases). The CDR3 spans 15 residues. V lost 5 bases, J lost 0 bases, and 14 bases lay in between. Germline CDR1 reads SQVTM; CDR2 reads ANQGSEA. In DNA form, the CDR3 reads TGCAGCGTTAGTAGGGGAAGGGGCTCTGGAAACACCATATATTTT. This translates into CSVSRGRGSGNTIYF. The full variable domain, its missing parts supplied by reference TRBV29-1 and TRBJ1-3, is SAVISQKPSRDICQRGTSLTIQCQVDSQVTMMFWYRQQPGQSLTLIATANQGSEATYESGFVIDKFPISRPNLTFSTLTVSNMSPEDSSIYLCSVSRGRGSGNTIYFGEGSWLTVV.

J is TRBJ2-1 and V is TRBV9; perhaps D is TRBD1 or TRBD2 (6 bases each). The CDR3 loop spans 16 amino acids. CDR1 SGDLS and CDR2 YYNGEE come from the germline V gene. Trimming cost V 0 bases and J 4 bases, with 14 bases left between them. The CDR3 sequence is CASSVARGALYNEQFF. The CDR3, as DNA: TGTGCCAGCAGCGTAGCTAGGGGGGCCTTGTACAATGAGCAGTTCTTC.

The chain joins TRBV6-5 to TRBJ2-2; 10 bases are shared with TRBD1. Germline lookup yields CDR1 MNHEY and CDR2 SVGAGI. This CDR3 contains 15 residues. V shed 4 bases and J 7 bases; nucleotides not matched to a gene: 6. This chain's CDR3 is CASSSTGGAGGELFF. Here the CDR3 DNA reads TGTGCCAGCAGTTCGACAGGGGGCGCGGGCGGGGAGCTGTTTTTT.

J is TRBJ2-7 and V is TRBV4-2, with 10 nucleotides matching TRBD2. This CDR3 contains 17 residues. V lost 4 bases to trimming and J lost 4 bases; unmatched junction nucleotides: 13. The germline CDR1 and CDR2 sequences are LGHNA and YNFKEQ. The CDR3 spells CASSRAGGGSIMYEQYF. The CDR3 region has the DNA TGTGCCAGCAGCCGAGCGGGGGGGGGCAGTATCATGTACGAGCAGTACTTC.

The chain employs TRBV5-6 and TRBJ1-4; weak D call: TRBD1 (6 bases). This CDR3 is 12 amino acids long. V was pared by 6 bases and J by 13 bases, with 16 bases between. Germline CDR1 is SGHDT and CDR2 is YYEEEE. The CDR3 is CASTRKGVGLFF. The CDR3 nucleotides are TGTGCCAGCACCCGAAAGGGGGTTGGACTGTTTTTT.

In its sample, this clone was seen once. The chain links TRBV6-5 to TRBJ2-7, with D perhaps matching TRBD1 (6 bases). The germline V gene has CDR1 MNHEY and CDR2 SVGAGI. The ends were cut back, 6 bases at V and 5 bases at J, with 17 bases in the middle. CDR3 length: 14 residues. CDR3 DNA: TGTGCCAGCAGCGTAGGACAGCGAGTGGACGAGCAGTACTTC. Its protein is CASSVGQRVDEQYF.

This rearrangement joins TRBV4-1 to TRBJ1-1; D not resolved. The CDR3 loop spans 14 amino acids. Germline CDR1 is MGHRA and CDR2 is YSYEKL. The germline V and J ends were trimmed by 1 base and 2 bases, with 8 bases remaining between them. The CDR3 here is CASSQGALNTEAFF. In DNA, the CDR3 is TGCGCCAGCAGCCAAGGGGCCTTAAACACTGAAGCTTTCTTT.

The rearrangement links TRBV6-4 to TRBJ1-1; TRBD1 is a possible D gene (6 bases). V shed 0 bases and J shed 5 bases, with 10 bases lying between them. The CDR3 covers 14 residues. Germline V gives CDR1 MRHNA, CDR2 SNTAGT. CDR3 in amino acids: CASSDSPGETEAFF. The DNA for the CDR3 is TGTGCCAGCAGTGACTCCCCAGGGGAAACTGAAGCTTTCTTT.

V gene TRBV4-1 combines with J gene TRBJ2-7; possible D gene TRBD1, 5 bases. Trimming left V 6 bases short and J 1 base short, with 10 bases between. The germline CDR1 and CDR2 sequences are MGHRA and YSYEKL. The CDR3 is 13 amino acids. In nucleotides, the CDR3 is TGCGCCAGCAGTGTTACAGGTTCCTACGAGCAGTACTTC. Amino acids: CASSVTGSYEQYF.

This clone occurred once. The rearrangement joins TRBV28 to TRBJ1-1; the D gene is possibly TRBD1 (5 bases). The CDR3 runs 14 residues. In germline, CDR1 is MDHEN, CDR2 SYDVKM. The germline V and J ends were trimmed by 6 bases and 5 bases, with 16 bases remaining between them. The CDR3 here is CASRYTGIGTEAFF. The DNA of the CDR3 is TGTGCCAGCAGATACACAGGAATCGGTACTGAAGCTTTCTTT.

V usage is TRBV7-2 and J usage is TRBJ2-3; no definite D call. Looked up from germline, CDR1 is SGHTA and CDR2 is FQGNSA. V gave up 5 bases and J gave up 6 bases, with 12 bases separating them. This CDR3 is built from 13 residues. CDR3 loop: CASSKDFRDTQYF. For the CDR3, the DNA is TGTGCCAGCAGCAAAGATTTCCGGGATACGCAGTATTTT.

This chain uses TRBV14 with TRBJ2-1; TRBD2 matches at 8 bases. The CDR3 loop spans 14 amino acids. The V gene's germline CDR1 is SGHDN and CDR2 FVKESK. V was pared by 4 bases and J by 6 bases, with 5 bases of the junction left unmatched. CDR3 protein: CASSLSGSLNEQFF. CDR3 DNA sequence: TGTGCCAGCAGCCTAAGCGGGAGTCTCAATGAGCAGTTCTTC.